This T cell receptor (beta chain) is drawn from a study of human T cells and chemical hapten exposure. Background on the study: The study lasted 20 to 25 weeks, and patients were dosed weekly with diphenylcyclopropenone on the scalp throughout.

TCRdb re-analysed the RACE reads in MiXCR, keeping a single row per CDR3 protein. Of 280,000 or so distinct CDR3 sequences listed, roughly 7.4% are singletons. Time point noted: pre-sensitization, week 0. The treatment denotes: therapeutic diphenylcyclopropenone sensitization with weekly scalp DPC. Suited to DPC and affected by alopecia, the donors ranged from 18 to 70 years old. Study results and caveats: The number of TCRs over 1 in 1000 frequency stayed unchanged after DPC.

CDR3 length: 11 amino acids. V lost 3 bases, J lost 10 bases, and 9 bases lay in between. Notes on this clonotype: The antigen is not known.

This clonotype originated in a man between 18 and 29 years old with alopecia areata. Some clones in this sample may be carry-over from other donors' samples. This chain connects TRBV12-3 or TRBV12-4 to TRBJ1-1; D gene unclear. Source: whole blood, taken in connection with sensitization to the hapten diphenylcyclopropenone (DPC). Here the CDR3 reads CASSLRHRAFF. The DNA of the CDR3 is TGTGCCAGCAGTTTGAGGCACCGAGCTTTCTTT.